The TCR beta chain under discussion was sequenced for a study of T cell responses to AZD1222 COVID-19 vaccine. Study information: Doses given second, at about 4 or about 12 weeks, were pooled. Study-wide results and caveats: White British ancestry dominated among donors, who included more females, and clonal diversity was possibly underestimated. Per reports, nearly half of all spike-specific TCRs target regions that are unmutated in variants. Two AZD1222 administrations were followed by greater Spike-specific TCR breadth and depth.

On this clone itself: Its antigen is currently unknown.

Method: immunoSEQ multiplex PCR; TCRdb's copy keeps in-frame clones and lacks some. The table records about 120,000 clones, 88% of them present only once. V lost 3 bases to trimming and J lost 4 bases, with 7 bases between them. The V gene's germline CDR1 is LNHDA and CDR2 SQIVND (reference sequence). The CDR3 has 14 residues. The source material was peripheral blood, sampled on day 0 of AZD1222 vaccination. The V and J genes are TRBV19 and TRBJ2-6; no clear D gene. The source is an adult in good health. The CDR3 nucleotides read TGTGCCAGTAGTATCAGTACAGGGGCCAACGTCCTGACTTTC. Its protein product is CASSISTGANVLTF.